This TCR beta chain was recorded in a study of shared clonotypes between healthy human individuals. Regarding the study as a whole: Naive CD4 clonotype sharing across a few donors was about 5%.

V was clipped by 0 bases and J by 5 bases, with 9 bases between them. Germline V gene data show CDR1 as SGHTS and CDR2 as YDEGEE. The CDR3 loop spans 15 amino acids. Sequencing was performed with immunoSEQ multiplex PCR; in TCRdb, only in-frame clones are kept and a portion is missing. This sample carries over 2 million clones, over 85% of them seen once, and the ten largest clones take roughly 0.13%. About this clone itself: Its matching antigen is unknown.

Input material: naive CD4+ T cells sorted from blood. Documented subset: CD45RA+ positively selected. This chain joins TRBV5-8 and TRBJ1-6; maybe TRBD1 (6 bases). This TCR was recovered from a man aged 18 to 29 in good health. The CDR3 region is CASSLGPGDNSPLHF. CDR3 coding DNA: TGTGCCAGCAGCTTGGGCCCAGGGGATAATTCACCCCTCCACTTT.